The 14 T cell receptor beta chains below all came from one sample that was sequenced in a study of shared clonotypes between healthy human individuals. Using immunoSEQ multiplex PCR, the repertoire was profiled, and TCRdb retains in-frame clones only, with some absent. The repertoire holds some 1,900,000 clones, with 85% to 95% as singletons. Naive CD8 cells lacked CD45RO and underwent positive selection for CCR7, leaving out terminally differentiated effector memory CD45RA+ cells. The sample was naive CD8+ T cells sorted from blood. These receptors came from a man aged 18-30 years in good health.

CDR3 sequence (DNA): TGTGCCAGCAGTTCCGGGACTACCCGCACAGATACGCAGTATTTT. Its protein product is CASSSGTTRTDTQYF. The chain uses TRBV27 and TRBJ2-3, with 7 bases lining up with TRBD2. The V segment lost 4 bases and the J segment 1 base; nucleotides outside the gene matches: 5. CDR1 is MNHEY, CDR2 SMNVEV, per germline (reference sequence). The CDR3 has 15 residues.

Details on this clone: Other DNA sequences in this sample translate to the same CDR3. The chain combines TRBV4-1 with TRBJ2-2; 9 bases map to TRBD1. Germline CDR1 MGHRA, CDR2 YSYEKL. V gave up 4 bases and J gave up 4 bases; unmatched junction bases: 4. The CDR3 runs to 15 residues. The DNA of the CDR3 is TGCGCCAGCAGCCTGGACAGGGGCGGCACCGGGGAGCTGTTTTTT. This sequence encodes CASSLDRGGTGELFF.

This sequence joins TRBV7-2 and TRBJ1-5; TRBD1 is a possible D gene (5 bases). Germline loops: CDR1 SGHTA, CDR2 FQGNSA. CDR3 length equals 15 residues. The V and J ends lost 8 bases and 2 bases respectively, with 16 bases between them. For the CDR3, the DNA is TGTGCCAGCTCGTTATCTTGGGGGGGCAATCAGCCCCAGCATTTT. Translating it yields CASSLSWGGNQPQHF.

V is TRBV29-1 and J is TRBJ2-1; tentative D call: TRBD2 (6 bases). The CDR3 covers 14 residues. Germline values: CDR1 SQVTM, CDR2 ANQGSEA. V lost 5 bases and J 4 bases, leaving 15 bases between the germline ends. The CDR3 DNA reads TGCAGCGTTAGAATTCGGGAGACGTACAATGAGCAGTTCTTC. Residues: CSVRIRETYNEQFF.

The chain has TRBV29-1 and TRBJ2-2; a possible D gene is TRBD1 (7 bases). This CDR3 region has 15 residues. Per the germline V gene, CDR1 is SQVTM and CDR2 is ANQGSEA. Deletions cut 0 bases from V and 7 bases from J, with 15 bases between. CDR3 in DNA: TGCAGCGTTGAAGATGGTCAGGGGGAGGACGGGGAGCTGTTTTTT. It specifies CSVEDGQGEDGELFF.

The chain recombines TRBV10-3 with TRBJ1-4; TRBD1 aligns across 8 bases. The germline V gene encodes CDR1 ENHRY and CDR2 SYGVKD. With 2 bases clipped from V and 11 bases from J, the junction kept 7 bases outside the gene matches. CDR3 size: 14 residues. CDR3 coding DNA: TGTGCCATCAGTGAGGGACAGGGCTATGGGAAACTGTTTTTT. Translating gives CAISEGQGYGKLFF.

About this clone: The sample has other DNA sequences that encode this CDR3 too. This sequence joins TRBV27 and TRBJ1-5, with a possible D match to TRBD1 (6 bases). V lost 3 bases to trimming and J lost 3 bases, with 9 bases between them. The CDR3 contains 14 residues. CDR1 is MNHEY and CDR2 is SMNVEV in the germline V gene (reference sequence). The CDR3 bases are TGTGCCAGCAGTTTGGTGGGGGCCAATCAGCCCCAGCATTTT. Translation gives CASSLVGANQPQHF.

The V gene is TRBV4-1, the J gene TRBJ1-1; no clear D gene. The CDR3 is 13 residues long. Germline V gives CDR1 MGHRA, CDR2 YSYEKL. The V and J ends lost 6 bases and 1 base respectively, with 9 bases between them. This chain's CDR3 is CASRPTENTEAFF. The DNA for the CDR3 is TGCGCCAGCAGACCAACAGAGAACACTGAAGCTTTCTTT.

The J gene is TRBJ2-7, the V gene TRBV6-5, with 11 nucleotides matching TRBD2. Germline V CDR1 and CDR2: MNHEY, SVGAGI. With V trimmed by 8 bases and J by 0 bases, 0 bases remained unmatched. This CDR3 spans 13 amino acids. The chain's CDR3 is CASGTSGSYEQYF. DNA for the CDR3: TGTGCCAGCGGGACTAGCGGCTCCTACGAGCAGTACTTC.

The rearrangement uses TRBV7-8 and TRBJ1-5; 11 bases agree with TRBD1. Per germline, CDR1 SGHVS and CDR2 FQNEAQ. This CDR3 has 17 residues. Germline trimming cut 1 base from V and 5 bases from J; bases unmatched to any gene: 7. The CDR3 region is CASSLGPGQGGDQPQHF. In nucleotides, the CDR3 is TGTGCCAGCAGCTTAGGACCGGGACAGGGGGGAGATCAGCCCCAGCATTTT.

V and J are TRBV19 and TRBJ2-1, with D perhaps TRBD2 (6 bases). CDR1 and CDR2 (germline): LNHDA, SQIVND (reference sequence). V lost 7 bases and J 8 bases, leaving 21 bases between the germline ends. The CDR3 runs 15 residues. The CDR3 loop is CASKGTNGGSDEQFF. The CDR3 coding sequence is TGTGCCAGTAAGGGAACTAACGGAGGGAGCGATGAGCAGTTCTTC. Complete variable domain (other parts from reference TRBV19 and TRBJ2-1): DGGITQSPKYLFRKEGQNVTLSCEQNLNHDAMYWYRQDPGQGLRLIYYSQIVNDFQKGDIAEGYSVSREKKESFPLTVTSAQKNPTAFYLCASKGTNGGSDEQFFGPGTRLTVL.

The chain is built from TRBV28 and TRBJ1-5, with D perhaps TRBD1 (5 bases). Germline V CDR1 and CDR2: MDHEN, SYDVKM. V was clipped by 5 bases and J by 6 bases, with 20 bases between them. CDR3 length: 16 amino acids. DNA of the CDR3: TGTGCCAGCAGTCCCCAGCTCAGGGCGGCGTTTCAGCCCCAGCATTTT. This codes for CASSPQLRAAFQPQHF. Full variable domain (rest looked up from reference TRBV28 and TRBJ1-5): DVKVTQSSRYLVKRTGEKVFLECVQDMDHENMFWYRQDPGLGLRLIYFSYDVKMKEKGDIPEGYSVSREKKERFSLILESASTNQTSMYLCASSPQLRAAFQPQHFGDGTRLSIL.

CDR3 sequence (DNA): TGTGCCAGCAGCCGGACAGGGGAAAACATTCAGTACTTC. Its translation: CASSRTGENIQYF. This chain joins TRBV27 and TRBJ2-4; 9 bases align to TRBD1. V trimming: 6 bases; J trimming: 5 bases; junction bases outside the gene matches: 2. This CDR3 has 13 residues. CDR1 is MNHEY and CDR2 is SMNVEV in the germline V gene (reference sequence).

The chain carries TRBV5-1 and TRBJ1-1, with D hard to call. Germline lookup yields CDR1 SGHRS and CDR2 YFSETQ. The CDR3 sequence is 14 residues long. Trimming pared 0 bases from V and 8 bases from J, leaving 14 bases between. This CDR3 is CASSLEGPSTEAFF. The CDR3 DNA reads TGCGCCAGCAGCTTGGAAGGACCCTCTACGGAAGCTTTCTTT.